The present entry profiles one T cell receptor (beta chain) with its context. Its antigen target is currently unknown. It has no much larger one-base neighbor in the sample; base qualities were not kept. The entry originates in a study of blood T cell repertoires in COVID-19 (dated by TCRdb to about 2020). Regarding the study in general: Samples covering the acute and convalescent phases of COVID-19 were provided by collaborators in the United States, Italy and Spain. The prospective study material was composed of cDNA or gDNA derived from T cells, B-cell-depleted T cells, or PBMCs. Subjects who had been exposed to COVID-19, were actively infected with it, or had recovered from it provided the deeply sampled blood TCRbeta repertoires that made up the dataset. The repertoires were made available in a free public database intended to serve as a resource for research on the immune response to SARS-CoV-2. The samples were drawn from two sources: the first 160 participants of the ongoing ImmuneRACE study, and 1,000 to 1,500 subjects contributed by 6 global collaborators. Nearly every sample came with metadata listing a de-identified subject ID, COVID-19 status, age in years and sex. Where available, HLA class I and class II types were taken from metadata supplied by the sample provider and were not determined by assay-based typing. General conclusions and limits of the study: The amount of clinical and demographic metadata varied by source and participant and was provided uncurated.

The CDR3 numbers 17 residues from cysteine through phenylalanine. The sequence is cut down to CDR3 DNA, 51 bases in frame from base 1. V is cut back by 2 bases and J by 0 bases, with 4 bases in the junction unmatched. CDR1 SGHTA and CDR2 FQGNSA were looked up in the germline V gene. In Seattle, one collaborating source enrolled patients while the infection was active and tracked those patients longitudinally over the course of disease. Whole blood was collected in K2EDTA tubes by collaborating institutions according to the institutions' own protocols. For TCRbeta analysis, collaborators shipped samples as frozen whole blood, isolated PBMCs, or DNA extracted from either of those sample types. TCRbeta CDR3 regions were amplified from genomic DNA by means of the immunoSEQ Assay, a bias-controlled multiplex PCR. The study's own analysis went as follows. The number of nucleated cells in each sample was estimated by amplification of reference gene primers within the assay. To quantify the absolute abundance of each unique TCRbeta CDR3 rearrangement, sequence reads were collapsed and filtered. For each sample, productive Simpson clonality was calculated as the square root of Simpson's diversity index across productive rearrangements. Not all clones reach the TCRdb copy of this immuneACCESS table, which keeps in-frame sequences only. Checked studies attribute under half of the gap to unresolved V genes and leave the rest unexplained. V, J and clone size are those of that table, while D and trimming were read from the DNA. This sample has about 310,000 clones in its table, and 90% of those were observed once. The ten most abundant clones make up around 0.96% of the sample.

This sequence originates from a woman between 40 and 50 years old with COVID-19, enrolled during active disease. The material sequenced was peripheral blood. Here the chain combines TRBV7-2 and TRBJ1-3, with 10 central nucleotides matching TRBD1. The base sequence is TGTGCCAGCAGCTTAAGACAGGGGGCTCGCTCTGGAAACACCATATATTTT. This encodes CASSLRQGARSGNTIYF.